This T cell receptor beta chain comes out of a study of blood T cell repertoires in COVID-19. Study summary: COVID-19 samples from acute and convalescent phases originated in the United States, Italy and Spain.

The V and J ends lost 11 bases and 4 bases respectively, with 15 bases between them. CDR1 and CDR2 (germline): SGHTA, FQGNSA. The CDR3 spans 13 residues. Assay used: immunoSEQ multiplex PCR; TCRdb lists only in-frame clones, some missing. The sample lists about 160,000 clones; about 93% were seen once. This clonotype was obtained from a woman between 45 and 65 years old with acute or convalescent COVID-19. This chain links TRBV7-2 with TRBJ2-1; D is undetermined. Material: peripheral blood. The CDR3 bases are TGTGCCGAATCCCCTTACCGGTACAATGAGCAGTTCTTC. Protein product: CAESPYRYNEQFF.